A single count supports the clone carrying this T cell receptor beta chain. Its antigen is not identified. The data are from a study of cytomegalovirus exposure and HLA in healthy donors. Whole-study context: From HLA-typed donors, an early data release held tens of millions of unique TCRs.

Germline assignment: CDR1 SNHLY and CDR2 FYNNEI. The CDR3 spans 15 residues. General study findings and limits: A later analysis by the authors found several of the most significant clusters apparently linked to common viral pathogens. As was reported, the classifier diagnosed cytomegalovirus status with high specificity and sensitivity. Three chains tied to CMV proved CMV antigen-specific in vitro.

Use of 60 Vbeta and 13 Jbeta primers characterized the PCR. Generated by immunoSEQ multiplex PCR, the TCRdb table keeps only in-frame clones and is missing some. This table has about 70,000 clones, 80% to 90% appearing once. This TCR derives from a woman in her thirties in good health and CMV-seropositive. This sequence joins TRBV2 and TRBJ2-5; D gene ambiguous. The J call could be wrong; TRBJ2-7 is a better fit for the DNA end. The specimen sequenced was PBMCs. CDR3 in DNA: TGTGCCAGCAGTGAGGCGCGGCAGTCAATCTACGAGCAGTACTTC. It is translated as CASSEARQSIYEQYF.